This record looks at one TCR beta chain sequence and its context. There is no known antigen for this receptor. No clone much larger than this one lies a single base away; base qualities are absent. The method was the immunoSEQ multiplex PCR assay. Imported from immuneACCESS, the table was reduced by TCRdb to in-frame sequences with V and J called. These copies leave out some clones; in studies compared against another copy, an unresolved V gene accounts for under half, and the cause of the remainder is not known. The sample table records 75,000 to 100,000 clones; about four fifths of these occur just once. The top ten constitute roughly 3.1% of the sample. This record comes from a study of radiotherapy plus CTLA-4 blockade in lung cancer (dated by TCRdb to 2017 to 2018). Context from the whole study: Among enrolled patients, about 17% had an objective response and roughly 30% reached disease control. The paper's findings and limits, for the study overall: After treatment with radiotherapy and ipilimumab, TCR clones that came from tumors expanded in the peripheral blood. Increased serum interferon-beta after radiation, together with early dynamic changes in blood T cell clones, were reported to be the strongest predictors of response.

The study evaluated CTLA-4 blockade (ipilimumab) given together with focal radiation therapy in patients who had chemo-refractory metastatic non-small-cell lung cancer. CDR1 and CDR2 (SEHNR, FQNEAQ) derive from the germline V gene (reference sequence). The germline V and J ends show losses of 5 bases and 5 bases respectively, and no gene match explains 6 bases of the junction. The CDR3 sequence holds 14 residues, the cysteine and phenylalanine included. Only CDR3 DNA remains: 42 bases, in frame from the first base. This receptor was taken from a human donor with non-small cell lung cancer who had a partial response to radiotherapy plus ipilimumab. Some clones in this sample may be carry-over from other donors' samples. The material was peripheral blood, obtained from a patient treated with radiotherapy plus ipilimumab. The chain is assembled from TRBV7-9 and TRBJ2-3; 8 central bases correspond to TRBD2. The CDR3: CASSTRGGIDTQYF. The DNA sequence is TGTGCCAGCAGCACTCGGGGGGGGATAGATACGCAGTATTTT.